This paragraph reports one TCR beta chain. The antigen remains unidentified. Germline CDR1 MNHNS, CDR2 SASEGT. The CDR3 sequence is 14 residues long. This record comes from a study of blood T cells in healthy people across ages. Per sample, extraction of total RNA gave at least 6 micrograms in every case. Regarding the study as a whole: A conclusive naive versus antigen-experienced comparison was prevented by the unsorted PBMCs.

PCR was performed a second time for roughly 7 to 12 cycles using a sample-barcoded 5' primer and a J-beta primer mix. Each sample yielded at least 2.5 million CDR3-containing paired-end reads. In TCRdb, the 5' RACE reads were re-called with MiXCR into one record per CDR3 protein. The profile covers some 750,000 distinct CDR3 sequences, with 22% appearing a single time and under 25% taken by the ten largest. Sequenced sample: blood. This TCR derives from an older man in good health. The rearrangement joins TRBV6-1 to TRBJ2-7; tentatively, D is TRBD2 (5 bases). The J call could be wrong; TRBJ2-1 is a better fit for the DNA end. The CDR3 sequence is CASSDISSRGGQFF. The CDR3 region has the DNA TGTGCCAGCAGTGACATTTCTAGCCGGGGTGGGCAGTTCTTC.